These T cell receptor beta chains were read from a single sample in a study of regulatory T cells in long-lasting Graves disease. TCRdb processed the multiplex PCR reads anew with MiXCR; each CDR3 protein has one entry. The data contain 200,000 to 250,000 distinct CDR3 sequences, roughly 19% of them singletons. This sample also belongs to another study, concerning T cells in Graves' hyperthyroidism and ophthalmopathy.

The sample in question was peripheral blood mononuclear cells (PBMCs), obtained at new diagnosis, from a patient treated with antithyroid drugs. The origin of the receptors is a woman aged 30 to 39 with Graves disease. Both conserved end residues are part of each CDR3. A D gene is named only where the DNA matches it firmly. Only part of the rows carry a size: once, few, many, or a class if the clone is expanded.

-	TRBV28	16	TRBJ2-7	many	CASSRDSSPQRKPQYF	TGTGCCAGCAGTAGAGACAGCTCACCCCAACGAAAACCCCAGTACTTC
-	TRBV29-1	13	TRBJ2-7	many	CSVGLRGSDEQYF	TGCAGCGTTGGTCTCAGGGGTTCCGACGAGCAGTACTTC
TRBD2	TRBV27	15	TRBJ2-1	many	CASSSRGGHGNEQFF	TGTGCCAGCAGTTCGCGGGGGGGACACGGTAATGAGCAGTTCTTC
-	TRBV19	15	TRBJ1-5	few	CASSIAQGSNQPQHF	TGTGCCAGTAGTATAGCCCAGGGAAGCAATCAGCCCCAGCATTTT
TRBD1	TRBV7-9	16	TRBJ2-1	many	CASSLGTGSSYNEQFF	TGTGCCAGCAGCTTAGGGACAGGGAGCTCCTACAATGAGCAGTTCTTC
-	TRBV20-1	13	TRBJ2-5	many	CSARDVNQETQYF	TGCAGTGCTAGAGACGTGAACCAAGAGACCCAGTACTTC
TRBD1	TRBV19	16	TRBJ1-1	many	CASSIAWTGGHTEAFF	TGTGCCAGTAGTATAGCCTGGACAGGGGGCCACACTGAAGCTTTCTTT
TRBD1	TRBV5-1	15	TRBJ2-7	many	CASSSWTGGSYEQYF	TGCGCCAGCAGCTCCTGGACAGGGGGTTCCTACGAGCAGTACTTC
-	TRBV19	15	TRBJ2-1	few	CASSRSGDAYNEQFF	TGTGCCAGTAGTCGGAGCGGAGACGCCTACAATGAGCAGTTCTTC
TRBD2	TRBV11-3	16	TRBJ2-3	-	CASSLGLAGAGDTQYF	TGTGCCAGCAGCTTGGGACTAGCGGGGGCCGGGGATACGCAGTATTTT
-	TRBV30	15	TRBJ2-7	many	CAWTYGTLSSYEQYF	TGTGCCTGGACCTACGGGACCTTGAGCTCCTACGAGCAGTACTTC
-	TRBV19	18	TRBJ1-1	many	CASRRGSQAIVMNTEAFF	TGTGCCAGTAGACGGGGAAGTCAGGCCATAGTTATGAACACTGAAGCTTTCTTT
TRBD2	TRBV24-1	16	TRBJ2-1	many	CATSDSGLAVGNEQFF	TGTGCCACCAGTGATTCGGGACTAGCGGTAGGTAATGAGCAGTTCTTC
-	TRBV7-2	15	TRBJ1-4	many	CASSLQGRTNEKLFF	TGTGCCAGCAGCTTGCAGGGGCGAACTAATGAAAAACTGTTTTTT
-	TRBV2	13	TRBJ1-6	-	CASSEVAGSPLHF	TGTGCCAGCAGTGAAGTAGCCGGATCACCCCTCCACTTT
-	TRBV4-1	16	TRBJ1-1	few	CASSPSAGRRNTEAFF	TGCGCCAGCAGCCCCTCGGCAGGTAGGAGAAACACTGAAGCTTTCTTT
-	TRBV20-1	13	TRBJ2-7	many	CSAPRGSSYEQYF	TGCAGTGCCCCTCGGGGGTCTTCCTACGAGCAGTACTTC
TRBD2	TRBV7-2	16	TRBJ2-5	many	CASSFRASGGGETQYF	TGTGCCAGCAGCTTCAGGGCTAGCGGGGGGGGAGAGACCCAGTACTTC
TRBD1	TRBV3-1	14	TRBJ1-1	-	CASSRRAGGTEAFF	TGTGCCAGCAGCCGAAGGGCAGGGGGCACTGAAGCTTTCTTT